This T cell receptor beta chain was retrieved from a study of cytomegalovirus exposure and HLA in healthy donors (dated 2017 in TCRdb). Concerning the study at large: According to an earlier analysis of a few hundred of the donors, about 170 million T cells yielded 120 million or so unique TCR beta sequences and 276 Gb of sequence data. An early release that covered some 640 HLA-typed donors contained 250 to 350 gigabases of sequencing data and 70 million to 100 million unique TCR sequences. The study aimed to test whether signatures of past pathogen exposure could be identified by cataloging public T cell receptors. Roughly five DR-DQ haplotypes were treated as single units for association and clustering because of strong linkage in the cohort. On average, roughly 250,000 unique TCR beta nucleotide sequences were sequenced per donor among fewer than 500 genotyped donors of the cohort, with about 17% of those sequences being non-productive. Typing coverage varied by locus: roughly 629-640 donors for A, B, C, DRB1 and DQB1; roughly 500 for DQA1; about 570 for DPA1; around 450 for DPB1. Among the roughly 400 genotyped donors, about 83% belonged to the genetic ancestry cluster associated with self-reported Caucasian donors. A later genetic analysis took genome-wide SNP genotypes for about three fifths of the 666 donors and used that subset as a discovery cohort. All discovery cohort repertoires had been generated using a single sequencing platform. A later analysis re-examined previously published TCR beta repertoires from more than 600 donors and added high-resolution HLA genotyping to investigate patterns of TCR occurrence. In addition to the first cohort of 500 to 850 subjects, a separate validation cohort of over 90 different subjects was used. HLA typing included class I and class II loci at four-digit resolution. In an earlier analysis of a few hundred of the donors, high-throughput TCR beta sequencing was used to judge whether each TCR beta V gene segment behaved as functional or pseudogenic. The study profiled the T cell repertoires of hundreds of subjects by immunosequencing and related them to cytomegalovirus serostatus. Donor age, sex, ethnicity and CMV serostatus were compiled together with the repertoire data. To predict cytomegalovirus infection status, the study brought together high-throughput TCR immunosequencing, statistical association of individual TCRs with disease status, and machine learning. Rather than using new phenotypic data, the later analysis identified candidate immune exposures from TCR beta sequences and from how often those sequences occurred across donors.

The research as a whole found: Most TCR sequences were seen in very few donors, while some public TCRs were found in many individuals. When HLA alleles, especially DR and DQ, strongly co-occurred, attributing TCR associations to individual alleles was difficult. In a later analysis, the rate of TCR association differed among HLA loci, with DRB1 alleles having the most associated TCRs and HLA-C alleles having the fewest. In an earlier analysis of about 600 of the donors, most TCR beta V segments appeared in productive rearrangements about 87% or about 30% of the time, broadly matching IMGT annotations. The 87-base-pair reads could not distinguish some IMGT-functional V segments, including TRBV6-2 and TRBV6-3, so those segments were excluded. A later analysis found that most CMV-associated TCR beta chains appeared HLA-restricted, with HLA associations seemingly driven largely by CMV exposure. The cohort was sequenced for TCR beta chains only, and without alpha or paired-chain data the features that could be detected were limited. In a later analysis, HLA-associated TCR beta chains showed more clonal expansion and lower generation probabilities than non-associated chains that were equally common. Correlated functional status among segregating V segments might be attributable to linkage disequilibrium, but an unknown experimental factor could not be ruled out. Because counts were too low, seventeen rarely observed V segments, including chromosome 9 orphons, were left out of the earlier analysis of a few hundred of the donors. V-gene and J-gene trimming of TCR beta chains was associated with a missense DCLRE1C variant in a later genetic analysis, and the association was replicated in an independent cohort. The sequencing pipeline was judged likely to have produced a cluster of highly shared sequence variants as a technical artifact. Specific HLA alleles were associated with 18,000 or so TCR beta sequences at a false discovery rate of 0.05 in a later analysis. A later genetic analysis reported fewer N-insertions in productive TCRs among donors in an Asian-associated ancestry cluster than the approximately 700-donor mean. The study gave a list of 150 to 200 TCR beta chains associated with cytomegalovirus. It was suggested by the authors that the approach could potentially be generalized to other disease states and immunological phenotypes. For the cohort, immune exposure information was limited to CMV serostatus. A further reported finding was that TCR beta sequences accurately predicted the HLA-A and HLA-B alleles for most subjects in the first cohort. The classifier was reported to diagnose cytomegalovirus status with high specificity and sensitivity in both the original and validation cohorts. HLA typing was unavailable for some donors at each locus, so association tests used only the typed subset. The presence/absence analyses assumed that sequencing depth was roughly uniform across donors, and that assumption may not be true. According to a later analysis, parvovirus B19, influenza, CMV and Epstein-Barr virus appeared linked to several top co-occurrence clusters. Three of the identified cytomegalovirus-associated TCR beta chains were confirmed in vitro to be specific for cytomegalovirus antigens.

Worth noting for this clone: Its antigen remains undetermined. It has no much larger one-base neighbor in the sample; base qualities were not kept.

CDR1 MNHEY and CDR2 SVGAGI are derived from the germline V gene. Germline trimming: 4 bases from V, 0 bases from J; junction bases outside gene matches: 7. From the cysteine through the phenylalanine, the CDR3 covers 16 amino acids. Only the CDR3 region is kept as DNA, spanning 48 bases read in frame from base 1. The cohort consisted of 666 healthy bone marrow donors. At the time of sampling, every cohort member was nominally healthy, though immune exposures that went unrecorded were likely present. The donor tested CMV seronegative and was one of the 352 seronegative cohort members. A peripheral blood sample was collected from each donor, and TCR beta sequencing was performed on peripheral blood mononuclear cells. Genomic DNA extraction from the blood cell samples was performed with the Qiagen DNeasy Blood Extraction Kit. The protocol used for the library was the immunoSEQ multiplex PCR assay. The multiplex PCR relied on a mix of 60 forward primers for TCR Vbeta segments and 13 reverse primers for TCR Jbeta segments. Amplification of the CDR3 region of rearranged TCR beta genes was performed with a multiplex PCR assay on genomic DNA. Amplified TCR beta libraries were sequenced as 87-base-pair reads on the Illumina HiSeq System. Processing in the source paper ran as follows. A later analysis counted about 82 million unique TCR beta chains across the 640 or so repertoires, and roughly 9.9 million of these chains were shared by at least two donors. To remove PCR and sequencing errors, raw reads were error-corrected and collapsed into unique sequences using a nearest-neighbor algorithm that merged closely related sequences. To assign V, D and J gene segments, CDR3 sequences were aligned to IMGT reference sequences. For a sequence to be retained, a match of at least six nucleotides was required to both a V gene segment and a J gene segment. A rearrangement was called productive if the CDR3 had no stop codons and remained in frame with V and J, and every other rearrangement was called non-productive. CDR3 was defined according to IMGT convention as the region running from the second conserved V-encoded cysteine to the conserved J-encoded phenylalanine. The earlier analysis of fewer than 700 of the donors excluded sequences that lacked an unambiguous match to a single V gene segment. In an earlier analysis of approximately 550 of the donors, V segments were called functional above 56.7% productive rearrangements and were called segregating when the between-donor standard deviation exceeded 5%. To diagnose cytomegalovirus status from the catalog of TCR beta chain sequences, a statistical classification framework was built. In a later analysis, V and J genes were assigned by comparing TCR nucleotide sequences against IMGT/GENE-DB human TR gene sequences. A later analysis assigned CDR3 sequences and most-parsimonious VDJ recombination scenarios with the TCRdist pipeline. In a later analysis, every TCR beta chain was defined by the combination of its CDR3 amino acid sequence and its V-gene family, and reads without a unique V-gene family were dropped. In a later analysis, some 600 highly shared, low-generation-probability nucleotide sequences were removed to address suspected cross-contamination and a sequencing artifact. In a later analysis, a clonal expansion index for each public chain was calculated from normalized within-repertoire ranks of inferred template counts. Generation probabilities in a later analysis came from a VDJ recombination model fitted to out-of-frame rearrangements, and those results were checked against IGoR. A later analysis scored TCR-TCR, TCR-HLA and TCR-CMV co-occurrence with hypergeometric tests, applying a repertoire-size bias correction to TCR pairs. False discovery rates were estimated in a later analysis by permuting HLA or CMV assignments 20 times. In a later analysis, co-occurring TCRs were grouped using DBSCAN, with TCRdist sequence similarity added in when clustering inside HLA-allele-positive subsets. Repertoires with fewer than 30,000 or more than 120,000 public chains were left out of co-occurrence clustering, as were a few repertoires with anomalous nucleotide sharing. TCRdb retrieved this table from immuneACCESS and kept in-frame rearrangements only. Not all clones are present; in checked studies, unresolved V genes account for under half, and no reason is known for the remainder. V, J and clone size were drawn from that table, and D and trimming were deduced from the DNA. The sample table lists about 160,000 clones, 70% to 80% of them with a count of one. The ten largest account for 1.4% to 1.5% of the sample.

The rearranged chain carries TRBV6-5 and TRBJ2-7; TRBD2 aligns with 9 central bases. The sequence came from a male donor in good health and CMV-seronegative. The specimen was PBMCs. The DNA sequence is TGTGCCAGCAGTTCTCCTAGCGGGGTTCCCTCCTACGAGCAGTACTTC. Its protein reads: CASSSPSGVPSYEQYF.